These 7 T cell receptor beta chains share one sample of origin, sequenced in a study of cytotoxic CD8 clonotypes in ibrutinib-treated CLL. The method was immunoSEQ multiplex PCR; TCRdb's version includes in-frame clones alone and lacks a portion of them. The table records tens of thousands of clones, around 70% of them present only once. Sequences were derived from PBMCs, sampled after 12 months of ibrutinib treatment. These receptor sequences come from a human donor with chronic lymphocytic leukemia.

This chain uses TRBV6-1 with TRBJ1-6, with D perhaps matching TRBD1 (5 bases). The CDR3 totals 14 residues. Per the germline V gene, CDR1 is MNHNS and CDR2 is SASEGT. V was trimmed by 5 bases and J by 8 bases, leaving 13 bases between them. CDR3 sequence (DNA): TGTGCCAGCAGTCAGGAGGGGACGCATTCACCCCTCCACTTT. The encoded protein is CASSQEGTHSPLHF.

V is TRBV25-1 and J is TRBJ1-5; 7 bases agree with TRBD1. The V gene end was trimmed by 6 bases and the J gene end by 3 bases; junction bases not matched to a gene: 5. Germline lookup yields CDR1 MGHDK and CDR2 SYGVNS. The CDR3 is made up of 14 amino acids. This CDR3 reads CASSSTGDNQPQHF. CDR3 nucleotides: TGTGCCAGCAGCAGTACAGGGGACAATCAGCCCCAGCATTTT.

The V call is TRBV5-1, the J call TRBJ2-5, with D unclear. The CDR3 extends over 13 amino acids. Germline assignment: CDR1 SGHRS and CDR2 YFSETQ. V lost 2 bases and J lost 3, with 8 bases in between. The CDR3 is CASSFSAKETQYF. The CDR3, as DNA: TGCGCCAGCAGCTTCTCAGCGAAAGAGACCCAGTACTTC.

The chain uses TRBV27 and TRBJ2-5; 7 bases map to TRBD1. CDR3 length: 14 residues. The V gene's germline CDR1 is MNHEY and CDR2 SMNVEV (reference sequence). With V trimmed by 4 bases and J by 7 bases, 9 bases remained unmatched. This CDR3 reads CASSSTGPARTQYF. The CDR3 DNA sequence: TGTGCCAGCAGTTCGACAGGGCCGGCTCGGACCCAGTACTTC.

The chain is built from TRBV11-2 and TRBJ2-5; TRBD2 might be the D (6 bases). Germline V lookup: CDR1 SGHAT, CDR2 FQNNGV. V was shortened by 5 bases and J by 5 bases, with 15 bases between the two germline ends. The CDR3 runs 14 residues. This CDR3 reads CASSPGSGVETQYF. The CDR3 DNA reads TGTGCCAGCAGCCCAGGGTCGGGGGTGGAGACCCAGTACTTC.

The genes are TRBV7-3 and TRBJ2-3; 14 positions match TRBD2. J was trimmed by 5 bases and V by 5 bases; bases with no gene match: 6. Per the germline V gene, CDR1 is SGHTA and CDR2 is FQGTGA. The CDR3 sequence is 16 residues long. The CDR3 DNA sequence: TGTGCCAGCAGCCCCCAGACTAGCGGGGGGGTAGATACGCAGTATTTT. It yields the protein CASSPQTSGGVDTQYF.

V usage is TRBV7-9 and J usage is TRBJ2-7; D remains ambiguous. This CDR3 is 12 amino acids long. Trimming removed 3 bases at V and 0 bases at J, with 3 bases between. CDR1 is SEHNR and CDR2 is FQNEAQ in the germline V gene (reference sequence). CDR3 residues: CASSFLSYEQYF. CDR3 DNA sequence: TGTGCCAGCAGCTTTCTCTCCTACGAGCAGTACTTC.